This T cell receptor beta chain originates from a study of OX40 agonist ivuxolimab in advanced cancers. Background on the study: An agonistic anti-OX40 (CD134) antibody, ivuxolimab, was used to treat the patients. General study results and limits: Doses of 0.1 to 3.0 mg/kg were accompanied by clonal expansion of CD4+ and CD8+ blood T cells by week 6.

Germline V lookup: CDR1 KGHSH, CDR2 LQKENI. The CDR3 has 15 residues. J was trimmed by 9 bases and V by 3 bases; bases with no gene match: 8. Autoimmune disease history or systemic immunosuppression excluded patients. This clone has only one observation. Its target is not known. Sequencing was performed with immunoSEQ multiplex PCR; in TCRdb, only in-frame clones are kept and a portion is missing. The sample consists of under 90,000 clones, about 80% of them appearing once. The V and J genes are TRBV18 and TRBJ2-2; 9 positions match TRBD1. This specimen consisted of CD4+ or CD8+ T cells sorted from blood, obtained in a trial of the OX40 agonist ivuxolimab. The clonotype was recovered from an adult with an advanced solid tumor such as melanoma, head and neck, liver or kidney cancer. The CDR3, as DNA: TGTGCCAGCTCACCCATGGGACAGGGTGGCCGGGAGCTGTTTTTT. Protein product: CASSPMGQGGRELFF.